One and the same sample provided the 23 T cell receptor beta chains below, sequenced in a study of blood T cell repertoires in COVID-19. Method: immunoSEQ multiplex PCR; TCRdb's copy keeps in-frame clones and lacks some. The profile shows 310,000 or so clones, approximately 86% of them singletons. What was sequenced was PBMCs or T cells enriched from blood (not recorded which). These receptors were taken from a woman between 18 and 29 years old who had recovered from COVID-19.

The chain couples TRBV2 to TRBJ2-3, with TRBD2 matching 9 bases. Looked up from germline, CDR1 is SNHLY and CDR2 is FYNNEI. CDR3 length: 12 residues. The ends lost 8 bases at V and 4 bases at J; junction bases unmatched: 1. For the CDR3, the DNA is TGTGCCAGCGCGGGGGGGCCAGATACGCAGTATTTT. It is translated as CASAGGPDTQYF.

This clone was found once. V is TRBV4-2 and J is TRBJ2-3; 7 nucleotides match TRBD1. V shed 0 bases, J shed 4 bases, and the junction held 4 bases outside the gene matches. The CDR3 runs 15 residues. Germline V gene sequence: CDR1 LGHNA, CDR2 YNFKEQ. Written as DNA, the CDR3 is TGTGCCAGCAGCCAAGAAGGGGGCTATTCAGATACGCAGTATTTT. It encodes CASSQEGGYSDTQYF.

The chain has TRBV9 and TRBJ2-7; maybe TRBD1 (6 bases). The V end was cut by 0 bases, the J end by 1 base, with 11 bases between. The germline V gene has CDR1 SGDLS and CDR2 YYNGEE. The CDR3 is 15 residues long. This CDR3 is CASSVGRGVSYEQYF. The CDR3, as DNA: TGTGCCAGCAGCGTAGGCAGGGGTGTTTCCTACGAGCAGTACTTC.

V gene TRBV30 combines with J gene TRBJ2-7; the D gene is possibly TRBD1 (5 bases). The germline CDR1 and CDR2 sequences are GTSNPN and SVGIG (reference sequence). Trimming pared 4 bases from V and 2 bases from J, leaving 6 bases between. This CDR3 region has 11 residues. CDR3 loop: CAWKDTYEQYF. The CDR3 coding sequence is TGTGCCTGGAAGGACACCTACGAGCAGTACTTC.

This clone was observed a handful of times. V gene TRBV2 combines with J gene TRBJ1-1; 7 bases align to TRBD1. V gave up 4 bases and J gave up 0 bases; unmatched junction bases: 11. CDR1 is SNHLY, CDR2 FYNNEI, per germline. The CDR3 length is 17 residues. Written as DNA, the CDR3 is TGTGCCAGCAGTGGTGATAGGGGGCGAACCATGAACACTGAAGCTTTCTTT. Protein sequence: CASSGDRGRTMNTEAFF.

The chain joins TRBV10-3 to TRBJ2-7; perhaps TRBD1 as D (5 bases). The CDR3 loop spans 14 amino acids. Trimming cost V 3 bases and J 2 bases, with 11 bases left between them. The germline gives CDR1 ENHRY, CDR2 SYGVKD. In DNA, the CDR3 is TGTGCCATCAGTGAAGGACAAGGTACCTACGAGCAGTACTTC. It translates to CAISEGQGTYEQYF.

In DNA form, the CDR3 reads TGTGCCAGCAGTTACCCGGGACAGGGGAACTATGGCTACACCTTC. Amino acid sequence: CASSYPGQGNYGYTF. The rearrangement links TRBV6-2 or TRBV6-3 to TRBJ1-2, with TRBD1 matching over 10 bases. V was pared by 2 bases and J by 2 bases, with 2 bases of the junction left unmatched. This CDR3 region has 15 residues. Germline V gene sequence: CDR1 MNHEY, CDR2 SVGEGT.

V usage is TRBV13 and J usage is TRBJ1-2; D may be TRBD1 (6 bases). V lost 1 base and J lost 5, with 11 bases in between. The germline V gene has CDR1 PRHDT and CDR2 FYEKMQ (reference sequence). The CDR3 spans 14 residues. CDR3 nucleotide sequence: TGTGCCAGCAGCTTAGAGGGCAGGGGATATGGCTACACCTTC. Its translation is CASSLEGRGYGYTF.

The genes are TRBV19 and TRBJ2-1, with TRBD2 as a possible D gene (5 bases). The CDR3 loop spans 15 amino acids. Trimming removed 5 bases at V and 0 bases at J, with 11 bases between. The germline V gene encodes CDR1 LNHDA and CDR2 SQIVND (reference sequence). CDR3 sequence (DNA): TGTGCCAGTAGTCCTGACGGAGGCTCCTACAATGAGCAGTTCTTC. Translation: CASSPDGGSYNEQFF.

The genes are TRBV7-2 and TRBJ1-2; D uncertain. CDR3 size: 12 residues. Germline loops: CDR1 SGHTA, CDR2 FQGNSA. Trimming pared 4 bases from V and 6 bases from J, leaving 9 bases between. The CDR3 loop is CASSSLRDGYTF. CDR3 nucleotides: TGTGCCAGCAGCTCCCTGAGGGATGGCTACACCTTC.

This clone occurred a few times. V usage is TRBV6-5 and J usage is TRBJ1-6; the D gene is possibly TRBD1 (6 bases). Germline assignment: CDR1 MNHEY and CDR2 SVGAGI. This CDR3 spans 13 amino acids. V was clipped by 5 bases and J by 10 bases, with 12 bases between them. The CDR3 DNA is TGTGCCAGCAGTCAACAGGGAAGCTCACCCCTCCACTTT. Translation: CASSQQGSSPLHF.

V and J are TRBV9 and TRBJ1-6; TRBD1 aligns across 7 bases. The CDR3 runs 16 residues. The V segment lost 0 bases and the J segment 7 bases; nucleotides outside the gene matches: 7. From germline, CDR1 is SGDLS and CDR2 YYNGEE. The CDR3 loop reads CASSVGAGTENSPLHF. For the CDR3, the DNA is TGTGCCAGCAGCGTAGGAGCCGGGACAGAAAATTCACCCCTCCACTTT.

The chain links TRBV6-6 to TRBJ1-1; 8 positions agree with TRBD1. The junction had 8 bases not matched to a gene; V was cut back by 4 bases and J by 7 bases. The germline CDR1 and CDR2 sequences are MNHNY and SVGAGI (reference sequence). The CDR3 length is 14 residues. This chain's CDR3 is CASSSAGGADEAFF. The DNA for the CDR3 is TGTGCCAGCAGTTCAGCAGGGGGCGCTGATGAAGCTTTCTTT.

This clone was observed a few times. Here the CDR3 reads CASKNRGVGSPLHF. The CDR3 bases are TGTGCCAGCAAGAACAGGGGAGTAGGTTCACCCCTCCACTTT. The chain employs TRBV2 and TRBJ1-6; the match to TRBD1 covers 7 bases. V shed 7 bases and J 9 bases; nucleotides not matched to a gene: 9. There are 14 residues in the CDR3. CDR1 is SNHLY and CDR2 is FYNNEI in the germline V gene.

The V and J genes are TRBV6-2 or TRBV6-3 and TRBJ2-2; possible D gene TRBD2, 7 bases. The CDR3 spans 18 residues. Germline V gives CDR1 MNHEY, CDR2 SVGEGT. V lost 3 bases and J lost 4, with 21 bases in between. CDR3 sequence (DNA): TGTGCCAGCAGTTATAGTGGGGTCCGGGGGGCGATCACCGGGGAGCTGTTTTTT. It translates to CASSYSGVRGAITGELFF.

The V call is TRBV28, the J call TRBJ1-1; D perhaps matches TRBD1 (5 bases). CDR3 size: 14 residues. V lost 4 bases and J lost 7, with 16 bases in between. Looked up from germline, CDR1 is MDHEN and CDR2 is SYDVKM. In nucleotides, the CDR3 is TGTGCCAGCAGTTCGACGTTCGGCAGGGATGAAGCTTTCTTT. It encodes CASSSTFGRDEAFF.

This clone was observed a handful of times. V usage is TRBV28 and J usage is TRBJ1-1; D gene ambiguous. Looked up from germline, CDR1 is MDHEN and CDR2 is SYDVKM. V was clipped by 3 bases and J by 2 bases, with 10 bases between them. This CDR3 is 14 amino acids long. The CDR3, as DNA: TGTGCCAGCAGTTTTAAAAAACTTAACACTGAAGCTTTCTTT. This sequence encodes CASSFKKLNTEAFF.

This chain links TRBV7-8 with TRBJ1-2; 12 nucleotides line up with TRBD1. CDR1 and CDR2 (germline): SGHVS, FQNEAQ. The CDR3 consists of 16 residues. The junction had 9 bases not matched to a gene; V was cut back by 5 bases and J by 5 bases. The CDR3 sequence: CASSLRDRGRWYGYTF. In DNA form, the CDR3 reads TGTGCCAGCAGCCTCCGGGACAGGGGGCGTTGGTATGGCTACACCTTC.

As DNA, the CDR3 is TGTGCTAGTGGTTTGGTCCGGGTGCAGTACTTC. This translates into CASGLVRVQYF. This rearrangement joins TRBV12-5 to TRBJ2-7; D not certain. Trimming cost V 0 bases and J 9 bases, with 6 bases left between them. The length of the CDR3 is 11 residues. Per the germline V gene, CDR1 is LGHNT and CDR2 is FRNRAP.

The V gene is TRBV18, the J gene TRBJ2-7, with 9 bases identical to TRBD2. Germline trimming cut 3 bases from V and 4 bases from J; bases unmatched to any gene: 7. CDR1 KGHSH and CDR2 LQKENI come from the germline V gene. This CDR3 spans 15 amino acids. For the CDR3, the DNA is TGTGCCAGCTCACCGAGCGGGGGGCGCATGTACGAGCAGTACTTC. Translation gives CASSPSGGRMYEQYF.

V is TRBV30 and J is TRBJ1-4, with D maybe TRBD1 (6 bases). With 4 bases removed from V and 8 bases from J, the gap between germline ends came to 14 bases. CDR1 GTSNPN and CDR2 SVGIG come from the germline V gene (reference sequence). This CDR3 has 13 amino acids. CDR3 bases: TGTGCCTGGATTGAACAGGGAAACGAAAAACTGTTTTTT. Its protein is CAWIEQGNEKLFF.

For the CDR3, the DNA is TGTGCCAGCAGCTTCACAGGGGTGGGCACTGAAGCTTTCTTT. Encoded protein: CASSFTGVGTEAFF. V is TRBV7-9 and J is TRBJ1-1, with TRBD1 identical over 7 bases. There are 14 residues in the CDR3. Unmatched junction bases numbered 5, after V lost 3 bases and J lost 4 bases. Per the germline V gene, CDR1 is SEHNR and CDR2 is FQNEAQ (reference sequence).

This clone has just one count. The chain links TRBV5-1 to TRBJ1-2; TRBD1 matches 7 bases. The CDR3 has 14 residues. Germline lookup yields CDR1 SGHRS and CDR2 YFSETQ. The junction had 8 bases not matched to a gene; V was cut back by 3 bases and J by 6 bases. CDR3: CASSSTPGTDGYTF. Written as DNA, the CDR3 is TGCGCCAGCAGCTCAACCCCCGGGACAGATGGCTACACCTTC. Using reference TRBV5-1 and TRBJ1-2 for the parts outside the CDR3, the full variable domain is KAGVTQTPRYLIKTRGQQVTLSCSPISGHRSVSWYQQTPGQGLQFLFEYFSETQRNKGNFPGRFSGRQFSNSRSEMNVSTLELGDSALYLCASSSTPGTDGYTFGSGTRLTVV.